These 8 T cell receptor beta chains originate from one sample sequenced in a study of shared clonotypes between healthy human individuals. It was CD45RO-negative cells, positively selected for CCR7, that made up naive CD8 cells, with terminally differentiated effector memory CD45RA+ cells excluded. Generated by immunoSEQ multiplex PCR, the TCRdb table keeps only in-frame clones and is missing some. The table records fewer than 1 million clones, about 96% of them present only once. Sequencing used naive CD8+ T cells sorted from blood. These receptors originate from a man aged 25-45 years in good health.

This chain joins TRBV11-2 and TRBJ1-4, with TRBD1 matching 8 bases. The CDR3 is 15 residues long. The germline V gene has CDR1 SGHAT and CDR2 FQNNGV. The V and J ends lost 4 bases and 4 bases, in that order; junction bases with no gene match: 5. This CDR3 is CASSYYRGDNEKLFF. DNA for the CDR3: TGTGCCAGCAGCTACTACAGGGGGGATAATGAAAAACTGTTTTTT.

The gene calls are TRBV7-6 and TRBJ1-5, with 9 positions matching TRBD1. The germline CDR1 and CDR2 sequences are SGHVS and FNYEAQ. CDR3 size: 16 residues. Trimming took 1 base from V and 3 from J; bases not matched to a gene: 4. CDR3 in amino acids: CASSLGYRGPNQPQHF. CDR3 nucleotides: TGTGCCAGCAGCTTAGGGTACAGGGGGCCCAATCAGCCCCAGCATTTT.

This clone was picked up one time. The chain couples TRBV28 to TRBJ2-3; no clear D gene. Germline CDR1 MDHEN, CDR2 SYDVKM. V lost 5 bases to trimming and J lost 2 bases, with 14 bases between them. The CDR3 has 15 residues. This CDR3 is CASSLLGPNTDTQYF. The CDR3 bases are TGTGCCAGCAGTCTTCTTGGCCCGAACACAGATACGCAGTATTTT. The variable domain in full, with the rest retrieved from reference TRBV28 and TRBJ2-3, is DVKVTQSSRYLVKRTGEKVFLECVQDMDHENMFWYRQDPGLGLRLIYFSYDVKMKEKGDIPEGYSVSREKKERFSLILESASTNQTSMYLCASSLLGPNTDTQYFGPGTRLTVL.

The chain recombines TRBV15 with TRBJ2-7; D gene ambiguous. This CDR3 contains 17 residues. The V end lost 3 bases, the J end lost 3 bases, and 21 bases lay between the germline ends. Germline CDR1 and CDR2: LNHNV and YYDKDF (reference sequence). The CDR3 DNA reads TGTGCCACCAGCAGCCTCCCCCTTGACGAGGTCTTCTACGAGCAGTACTTC. As protein: CATSSLPLDEVFYEQYF.

The gene calls are TRBV7-9 and TRBJ1-1; 10 positions match TRBD1. Trimming removed 5 bases from V and 9 bases from J; junction bases left unmatched: 9. The CDR3 covers 14 residues. Germline CDR1 is SEHNR and CDR2 is FQNEAQ (reference sequence). CDR3 sequence (DNA): TGTGCCAGCAGCAGACAGGGGGCCGGGTCAAAAGCTTTCTTT. It encodes CASSRQGAGSKAFF.

The chain couples TRBV6-1 to TRBJ2-7, with a tentative D call TRBD2 (5 bases). The CDR3 has 17 amino acids. Germline values: CDR1 MNHNS, CDR2 SASEGT. V lost 4 bases and J 3 bases, leaving 22 bases between the germline ends. The CDR3 DNA reads TGTGCCAGCAGTGTGGCGATCCAGCCGGGGAGTGTCTACGAGCAGTACTTC. Encoded protein: CASSVAIQPGSVYEQYF.

CDR3 nucleotide sequence: TGCAGCGTTGAACTAGGACCAAGCACAGATACGCAGTATTTT. It codes for CSVELGPSTDTQYF. This rearrangement joins TRBV29-1 to TRBJ2-3; D call uncertain. Germline CDR1 and CDR2: SQVTM and ANQGSEA. The CDR3 contains 14 residues. V was shortened by 2 bases and J by 0 bases, with 9 bases between the two germline ends.

The J gene is TRBJ2-7, the V gene TRBV7-8; D is unresolved. There are 13 residues in the CDR3. Between the trimmed V and J ends, which lost 4 bases and 3 bases, there was a span of 10 bases. Per the germline V gene, CDR1 is SGHVS and CDR2 is FQNEAQ. The CDR3 DNA reads TGTGCCAGCAGCTCCCACAGAGACTACGAGCAGTACTTC. Amino acid sequence: CASSSHRDYEQYF. Based on the CDR3 plus reference TRBV7-8 and TRBJ2-7, the full variable domain is GAGVSQSPRYKVAKRGQDVALRCDPISGHVSLFWYQQALGQGPEFLTYFQNEAQLDKSGLPSDRFFAERPEGSVSTLKIQRTQQEDSAVYLCASSSHRDYEQYFGPGTRLTVT.